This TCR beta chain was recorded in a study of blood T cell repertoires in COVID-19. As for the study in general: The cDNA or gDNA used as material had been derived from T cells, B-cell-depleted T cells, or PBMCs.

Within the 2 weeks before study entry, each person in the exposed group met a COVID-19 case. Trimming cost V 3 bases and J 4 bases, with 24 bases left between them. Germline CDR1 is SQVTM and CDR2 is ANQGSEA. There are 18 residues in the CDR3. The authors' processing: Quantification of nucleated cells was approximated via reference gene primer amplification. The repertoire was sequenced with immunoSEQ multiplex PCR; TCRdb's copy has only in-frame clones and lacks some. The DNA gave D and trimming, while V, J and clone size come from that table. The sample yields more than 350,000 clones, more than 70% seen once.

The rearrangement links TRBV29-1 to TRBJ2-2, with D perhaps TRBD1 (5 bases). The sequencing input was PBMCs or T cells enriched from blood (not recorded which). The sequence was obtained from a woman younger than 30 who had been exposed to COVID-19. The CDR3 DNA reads TGCAGCGTTGATCTAGGACACCGGGTCAAAAGGGGCACCGGGGAGCTGTTTTTT. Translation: CSVDLGHRVKRGTGELFF.